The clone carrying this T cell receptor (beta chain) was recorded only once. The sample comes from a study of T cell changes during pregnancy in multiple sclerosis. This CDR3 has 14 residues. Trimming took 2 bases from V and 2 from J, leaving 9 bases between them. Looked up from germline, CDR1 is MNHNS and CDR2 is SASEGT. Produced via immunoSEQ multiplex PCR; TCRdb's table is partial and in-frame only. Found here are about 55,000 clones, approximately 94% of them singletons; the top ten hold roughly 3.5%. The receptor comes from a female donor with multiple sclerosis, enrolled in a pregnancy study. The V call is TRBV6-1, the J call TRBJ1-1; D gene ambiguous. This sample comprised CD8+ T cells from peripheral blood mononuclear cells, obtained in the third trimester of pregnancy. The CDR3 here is CASSERRDNTEAFF. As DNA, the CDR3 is TGTGCCAGCAGTGAAAGACGGGATAACACTGAAGCTTTCTTT.